The T cell receptor beta chain under discussion was sequenced for a study of blood T cells in healthy people across ages (dated by TCRdb to between 2015 and 2016). Describing the broader study: In model experiments, template switching captured about one uniquely barcoded TCR beta cDNA molecule for every two T cells. For two donors (one aged 18 to 30 and one aged 80 or older), the study analyzed two additional independent replicas of 1 million unique cDNA reads from the same blood draw. To avoid experimental bias, donors of different ages were randomly spread across the sequencing lanes. Four age groups were formed from the donors: young (average approximately 15 years), middle-aged (less than 40), aged (62) and long-lived (82). To track age-related changes in TCR beta repertoire diversity, the study relied on deep sequencing normalized with unique cDNA molecular identifiers.

Libraries were built with 5' RACE. Sequencing relied on an Illumina HiSeq 2500. A second PCR of about 7 to 12 cycles was run with a J-beta primer mix and a sample-barcoded 5' primer. A unique molecular identifier was introduced onto each TCR beta cDNA molecule by a template-switch 5' adaptor carrying 12 random nucleotides. At least 2.5 million CDR3-containing paired-end reads were obtained from each sample. First-strand cDNA was synthesized from all RNA with the Mint cDNA synthesis kit, primed by a TRBC-specific oligonucleotide. Following uracil-DNA glycosylase treatment, all cDNA underwent a first 18-cycle PCR with the universal primers M1SS and BC2_uni_R. The original pipeline was this. For normalization, 1 million high-quality reads, each with a distinct molecular identifier, were randomly selected from each sample. Instead of being binned into consensus sequences, reads that shared molecular identifiers were thrown out. CDR3 identification, clonotype clustering and error correction used MiTCR with a Q25 quality threshold and the strictest error-elimination algorithm. Lower-bound total TCR beta diversity was estimated with a nonparametric unseen species model using Euler transformation. The public reads were quality trimmed at Q25 with fastp and then assembled into clones with MiXCR by TCRdb, keeping productive beta chains. CDR3 protein sequences are deduplicated, and each keeps its most common genes and DNA. The V and J calls and clone size are TCRdb's, not the authors'. In this sample the table shows 650,000 to 900,000 distinct CDR3 sequences, about 62% of which occur a single time. Around a quarter of the sample is in the top ten clones.

Donors were 39 systemically healthy Caucasian individuals from Russia aged roughly 6 to 95 years. About 10 milliliters of peripheral blood were collected from each donor into EDTA-treated Vacutainer tubes. PBMCs were isolated by Ficoll-Paque density-gradient centrifugation, with at least 6 million obtained per sample. Trizol reagent was used to extract total RNA from the PBMCs, yielding at least 6 micrograms per sample. The percentages of naive CD45RAhigh/CD27high T cells were determined by flow cytometry on a PBMC aliquot from every donor. Broader findings and caveats from the paper: The CMV infection status of donors was not known, potentially confounding age-related changes in expanded clonotypes. Since profiling was done on bulk unsorted PBMCs, naive and antigen-experienced compartments could not be conclusively compared. As age increased, observed TCR beta diversity per million T cells dropped in a roughly linear way, and a significant reduction was already evident by age about 40. Estimates of total diversity from one million sequenced T cells were regarded as lower bounds and underestimates. Compared with the aged group, the long-lived group had more naive CD4+ T cells, fewer expanded clones and increased TCR diversity, suggesting age selection. A strong correlation was found between observed TCR beta diversity and the percentage of naive T cells measured by flow cytometry.

As encoded in the germline V gene, CDR1 is MDHEN while CDR2 is SYDVKM. Including the terminal cysteine and phenylalanine, the CDR3 comprises 14 residues. The CDR3 DNA has 42 bases and is translated from base 1. About this clonotype: What this receptor recognizes is not known. It has no much larger one-base neighbor in the sample; base qualities were not kept.

This TCR was recovered from a man between 25 and 39 years old in good health. The specimen sequenced was blood. The receptor chain draws on TRBV28 and TRBJ2-6, and perhaps TRBD2 as D gene, on 6 matching bases. The nucleotides are TGTACCACCCTGGAGGGCCCTGGGGCCAACGTCCTGACTTTC. Its translation is CTTLEGPGANVLTF.